This T cell receptor (beta chain) originates from a study of T cell responses to AZD1222 COVID-19 vaccine. Study observations and caveats: Among vaccine-associated CD4 TCRs, coverage spanned spike, with dominance at 160-218 and 743-854. Females outnumbered males among donors, who were mostly white British; clonal diversity was possibly underestimated. AZD1222 recipients seropositive at baseline numbered only six.

Germline V lookup: CDR1 SGHTA, CDR2 FQGNSA. The CDR3 has 16 amino acids. The ends lost 5 bases at V and 1 base at J; junction bases unmatched: 4. The assay was immunoSEQ multiplex PCR, and TCRdb's table has in-frame clones only and misses some. The data show roughly 180,000 clones, 94% seen once. This clone occurred once. Its specificity is not known. The receptor was derived from an adult in good health. The sequenced sample was peripheral blood, obtained on day 0 of AZD1222 vaccination. The chain employs TRBV7-2 and TRBJ2-2, with 10 bases fitting TRBD2. The CDR3 DNA is TGTGCCAGCAGCCCCAGCGGGAGGGGGAACACCGGGGAGCTGTTTTTT. Protein: CASSPSGRGNTGELFF.